These 11 T cell receptor beta chains share one sample of origin, sequenced in a study of tumor-infiltrating lymphocytes in localized non-small cell lung cancer. Sequencing used immunoSEQ multiplex PCR; TCRdb keeps in-frame clones, though not all of them. The repertoire includes roughly 10,000 clones, around four fifths of them detected once, and about 18% sits in the top ten. The sequencing input was uninvolved lung tissue not adjacent to the tumor. The receptors originated from a human donor with non-small cell lung cancer.

The rearrangement links TRBV5-8 to TRBJ1-2; perhaps TRBD1 as D (5 bases). This CDR3 contains 13 residues. The V end lost 2 bases, the J end lost 7 bases, and 12 bases lay between the germline ends. In germline, CDR1 is SGHTS, CDR2 YDEGEE. The CDR3 bases are TGTGCCAGCAGCTTTCGGGGCTCGAGTGGCTACACCTTC. It encodes CASSFRGSSGYTF. Variable domain in full (rest from reference TRBV5-8 and TRBJ1-2): EAGVTQSPTHLIKTRGQQATLRCSPISGHTSVYWYQQALGLGLQFLLWYDEGEERNRGNFPPRFSGRQFPNYSSELNVNALELEDSALYLCASSFRGSSGYTFGSGTRLTVV.

V and J are TRBV5-1 and TRBJ2-1; 12 bases are a match to TRBD2. Germline V gene sequence: CDR1 SGHRS, CDR2 YFSETQ. The CDR3 is 16 amino acids. Unmatched junction bases numbered 2, after V lost 0 bases and J lost 4 bases. The CDR3 coding sequence is TGCGCCAGCAGCTTGGGGACTAGCGGGAAATACAATGAGCAGTTCTTC. Protein: CASSLGTSGKYNEQFF.

The chain couples TRBV21-1 to TRBJ2-3; TRBD2 is the table's D call and was not checked against the DNA. TRBV21-1 is labeled a pseudogene. The CDR3 sequence is 17 residues long. CDR3 amino acids: CASRKAKVRRNTDTQYF. The CDR3 region has the DNA TGTGCCAGCAGAAAAGCAAAAGTGCGCCGAAACACAGATACGCAGTATTTT.

V and J are TRBV9 and TRBJ2-1; TRBD2 might be the D (6 bases). CDR3 length equals 15 residues. Per germline, CDR1 SGDLS and CDR2 YYNGEE. V gave up 0 bases and J gave up 4 bases, with 11 bases separating them. The chain's CDR3 is CASSVGSSAYNEQFF. CDR3 sequence (DNA): TGTGCCAGCAGCGTAGGGTCTAGCGCGTACAATGAGCAGTTCTTC.

This chain connects TRBV2 to TRBJ2-7, with D tentatively TRBD1 (6 bases). Germline CDR1 and CDR2: SNHLY and FYNNEI. The CDR3 covers 15 residues. The germline V and J ends were trimmed by 2 bases and 6 bases, with 17 bases remaining between them. The CDR3 is CASSELIPAGAEQYF. The CDR3 nucleotides are TGTGCCAGCAGTGAACTGATACCCGCAGGGGCCGAGCAGTACTTC.

The chain recombines TRBV6-5 with TRBJ1-5, with D hard to call. Germline-derived CDR1 and CDR2 are MNHEY and SVGAGI. CDR3 length: 15 amino acids. Trimming stripped 5 bases from V and 3 bases from J, with 14 bases between. CDR3 sequence: CASSGSLEANQPQHF. CDR3 DNA sequence: TGTGCCAGCAGTGGCTCTCTGGAAGCCAATCAGCCCCAGCATTTT.

This clone was seen only a few times. The V and J genes are TRBV5-1 and TRBJ2-1; D is undetermined. This CDR3 spans 14 amino acids. V lost 4 bases and J lost 5, with 13 bases in between. The germline gives CDR1 SGHRS, CDR2 YFSETQ. CDR3 coding DNA: TGCGCCAGCAGCCAAGGTTTCTACGACAATGAGCAGTTCTTC. It specifies CASSQGFYDNEQFF.

The chain employs TRBV28 and TRBJ1-1; tentative D call: TRBD1 (5 bases). The CDR3 sequence is 12 residues long. Germline V lookup: CDR1 MDHEN, CDR2 SYDVKM. Trimming took off 7 bases at V and 8 bases at J, with 14 bases between the two ends. This CDR3 is CASTSAAGEAFF. The CDR3 region has the DNA TGTGCCAGCACCTCCGCCGCAGGGGAAGCTTTCTTT.

The rearrangement uses TRBV4-3 and TRBJ2-1; TRBD2 matches at 11 bases. The germline gives CDR1 LGHNA, CDR2 YSLEER. The ends lost 4 bases at V and 2 bases at J; junction bases unmatched: 4. The CDR3 extends over 16 amino acids. DNA for the CDR3: TGCGCCAGCAGCCTCCAACTAGCGGGAGCCTACAATGAGCAGTTCTTC. Residues: CASSLQLAGAYNEQFF.

The chain is built from TRBV4-3 and TRBJ1-2, with TRBD1 matching over 7 bases. Trimming took 1 base from V and 7 from J; bases not matched to a gene: 9. Germline lookup yields CDR1 LGHNA and CDR2 YSLEER. CDR3 size: 15 residues. CDR3 bases: TGCGCCAGCAGCCAAGCGTCCGGGACAGACGGTGGCTACACCTTC. This codes for CASSQASGTDGGYTF.

The J gene is TRBJ2-1, the V gene TRBV5-1, with 13 bases aligning to TRBD2. Germline V gene sequence: CDR1 SGHRS, CDR2 YFSETQ. This CDR3 comprises 17 residues. V shed 0 bases and J 1 base; nucleotides not matched to a gene: 1. This chain's CDR3 is CASSLGLAGGSYNEQFF. Here the CDR3 DNA reads TGCGCCAGCAGCTTGGGACTAGCGGGGGGATCCTACAATGAGCAGTTCTTC.